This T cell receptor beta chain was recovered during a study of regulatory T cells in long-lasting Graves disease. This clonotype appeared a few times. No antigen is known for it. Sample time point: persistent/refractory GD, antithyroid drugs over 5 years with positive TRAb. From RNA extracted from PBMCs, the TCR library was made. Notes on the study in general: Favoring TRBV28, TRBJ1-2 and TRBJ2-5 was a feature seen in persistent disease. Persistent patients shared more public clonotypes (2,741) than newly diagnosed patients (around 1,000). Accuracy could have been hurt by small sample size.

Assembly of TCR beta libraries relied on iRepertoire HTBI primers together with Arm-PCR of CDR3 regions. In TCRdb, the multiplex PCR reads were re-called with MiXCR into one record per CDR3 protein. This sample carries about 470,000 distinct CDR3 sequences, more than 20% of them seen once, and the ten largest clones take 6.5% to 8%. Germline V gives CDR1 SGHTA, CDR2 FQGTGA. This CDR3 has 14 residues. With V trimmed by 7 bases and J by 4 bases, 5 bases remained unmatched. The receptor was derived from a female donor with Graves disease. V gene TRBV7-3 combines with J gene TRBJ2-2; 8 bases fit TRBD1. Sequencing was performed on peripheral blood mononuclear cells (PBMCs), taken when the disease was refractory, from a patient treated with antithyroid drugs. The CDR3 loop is CASTDRGSTGELFF. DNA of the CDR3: TGTGCCAGCACCGACAGGGGTAGCACCGGGGAGCTGTTTTTT.